The clone carrying this T cell receptor (beta chain) came up a few times. The antigen remains undetermined. This sample is drawn from a study of high-grade serous ovarian cancer treatment subgroups. Repertoires were generated with immunoSEQ multiplex PCR, while TCRdb's copy carries only in-frame clones and drops some. The data contain roughly 18,000 clones, around 80% of them singletons. Overall study findings and caveats: Only CDR3 was analyzed; CDR1 and CDR2 were not.

The CDR3 has 15 residues. V lost 6 bases, J lost 1 base, and 15 bases lay in between. The germline gives CDR1 LNHDA, CDR2 SQIVND (reference sequence). The tumor samples were collected prior to definitive surgery or chemotherapy. The source of this sequence is a human donor with high-grade serous ovarian cancer. The sequenced sample consisted of tumor tissue. V gene TRBV19 combines with J gene TRBJ1-1; maybe TRBD1 (5 bases). CDR3 sequence: CASSIFPGQNTEAFF. The CDR3 DNA reads TGTGCCAGTAGCATTTTTCCAGGACAGAACACTGAAGCTTTCTTT.